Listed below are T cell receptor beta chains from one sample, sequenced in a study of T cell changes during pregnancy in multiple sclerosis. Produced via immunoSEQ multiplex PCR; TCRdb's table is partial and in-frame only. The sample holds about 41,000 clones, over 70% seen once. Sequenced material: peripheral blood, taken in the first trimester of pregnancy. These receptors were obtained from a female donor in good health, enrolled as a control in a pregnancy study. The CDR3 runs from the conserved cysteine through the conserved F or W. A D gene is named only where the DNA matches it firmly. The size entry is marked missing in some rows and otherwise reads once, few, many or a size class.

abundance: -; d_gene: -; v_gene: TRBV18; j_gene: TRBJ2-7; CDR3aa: CASSPESYEQYF; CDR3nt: TGTGCCAGCTCACCAGAGTCCTACGAGCAGTACTTC
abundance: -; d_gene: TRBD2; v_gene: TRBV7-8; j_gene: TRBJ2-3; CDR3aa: CASSSSGTSGRTSTDTQYF; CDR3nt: TGTGCCAGCAGCTCCTCCGGGACTAGCGGGAGGACAAGCACAGATACGCAGTATTTT
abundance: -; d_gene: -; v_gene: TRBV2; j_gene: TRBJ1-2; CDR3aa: CASNYLQGFGFYTF; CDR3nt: TGTGCCAGCAACTACCTTCAGGGCTTTGGCTTCTACACCTTC
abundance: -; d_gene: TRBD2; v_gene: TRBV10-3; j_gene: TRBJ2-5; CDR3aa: CAICRGEEEQETQYF; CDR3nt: TGTGCCATCTGCCGGGGGGAGGAGGAACAAGAGACCCAGTACTTC
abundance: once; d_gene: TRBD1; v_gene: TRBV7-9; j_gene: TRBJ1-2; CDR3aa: CASSLGGTGRYGYTF; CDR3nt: TGTGCCAGCAGCTTAGGCGGGACAGGGCGCTATGGCTACACCTTC
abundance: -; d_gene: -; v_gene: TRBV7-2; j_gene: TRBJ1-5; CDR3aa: CASSPSGGNQPQHF; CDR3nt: TGTGCCAGCAGCCCCTCCGGGGGTAATCAGCCCCAGCATTTT
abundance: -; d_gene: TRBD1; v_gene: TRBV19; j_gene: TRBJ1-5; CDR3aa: CASSKGQGNQPQHF; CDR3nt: TGTGCCAGTAGCAAGGGACAGGGGAATCAGCCCCAGCATTTT
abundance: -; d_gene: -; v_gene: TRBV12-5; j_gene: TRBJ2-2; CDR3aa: CASGSGAGELFF; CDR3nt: TGTGCTAGTGGTTCGGGGGCCGGGGAGCTGTTTTTT
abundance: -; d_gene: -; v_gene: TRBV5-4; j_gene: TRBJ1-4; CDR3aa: CASSLRGGDEKLFF; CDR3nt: TGTGCCAGCAGCTTACGGGGTGGAGATGAAAAACTGTTTTTT
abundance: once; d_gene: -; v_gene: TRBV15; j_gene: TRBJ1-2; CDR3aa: CATSRGTGNYGYTF; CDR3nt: TGTGCCACCAGCAGAGGTACAGGGAACTATGGCTACACCTTC
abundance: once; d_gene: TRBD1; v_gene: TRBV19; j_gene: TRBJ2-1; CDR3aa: CASSTGTGVSSYNEQFF; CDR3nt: TGTGCCAGTAGTACCGGGACAGGGGTTTCGTCCTACAATGAGCAGTTCTTC
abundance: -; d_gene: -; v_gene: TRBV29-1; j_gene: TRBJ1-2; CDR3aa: CSVEQGTFNGYTF; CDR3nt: TGCAGCGTTGAGCAGGGGACGTTCAATGGCTACACCTTC
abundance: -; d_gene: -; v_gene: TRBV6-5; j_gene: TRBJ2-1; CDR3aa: CASRNRDSTYNEQFF; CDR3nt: TGTGCCAGCAGGAACCGGGACTCGACCTACAATGAGCAGTTCTTC
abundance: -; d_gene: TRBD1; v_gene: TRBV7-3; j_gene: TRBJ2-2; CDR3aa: CASSLGDRSTSPYTGELFF; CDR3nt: TGTGCCAGCAGCTTAGGGGACAGGTCCACATCCCCCTACACCGGGGAGCTGTTTTTT
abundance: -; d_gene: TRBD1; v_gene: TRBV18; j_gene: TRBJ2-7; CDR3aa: CASSPGTGGPYEQYF; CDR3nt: TGTGCCAGCTCACCAGGGACAGGGGGTCCCTACGAGCAGTACTTC
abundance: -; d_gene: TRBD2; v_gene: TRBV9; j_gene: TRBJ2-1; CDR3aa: CASSAPLAGGFNEQFF; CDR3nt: TGTGCCAGCAGCGCCCCACTAGCGGGGGGTTTCAATGAGCAGTTCTTC
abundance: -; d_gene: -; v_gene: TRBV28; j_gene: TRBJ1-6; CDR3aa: CASSLGGATHNSPLHF; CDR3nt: TGTGCCAGCAGTTTGGGCGGGGCAACACATAATTCACCCCTCCACTTT
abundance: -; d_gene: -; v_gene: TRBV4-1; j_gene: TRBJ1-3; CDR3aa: CASSPREGGAGNTIYF; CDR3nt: TGCGCCAGCAGCCCTAGGGAGGGGGGGGCTGGAAACACCATATATTTT
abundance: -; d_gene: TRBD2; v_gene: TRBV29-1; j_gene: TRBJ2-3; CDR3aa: CSVRLAGGLTQYF; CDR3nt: TGCAGCGTGAGGCTAGCGGGGGGACTTACGCAGTATTTT
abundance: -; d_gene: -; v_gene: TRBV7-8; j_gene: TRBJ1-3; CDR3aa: CASSLAGSGNTIYF; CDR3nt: TGTGCCAGCAGCTTAGCGGGCTCCGGAAACACCATATATTTT
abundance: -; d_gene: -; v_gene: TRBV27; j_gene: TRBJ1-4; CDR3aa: CAGSDRPKGLNEKLFF; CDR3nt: TGTGCCGGCAGTGACCGACCCAAGGGACTTAATGAAAAACTGTTTTTT
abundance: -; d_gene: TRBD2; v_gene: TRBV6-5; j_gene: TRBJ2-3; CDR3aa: CASSYSWTSGPSSQYF; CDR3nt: TGTGCCAGCAGTTACTCGTGGACTAGCGGTCCCTCATCGCAGTATTTT
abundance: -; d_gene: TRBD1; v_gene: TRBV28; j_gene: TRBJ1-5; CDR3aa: CASSPGQGRAHQPQHF; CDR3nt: TGTGCCAGCAGTCCGGGACAGGGAAGGGCCCATCAGCCCCAGCATTTT
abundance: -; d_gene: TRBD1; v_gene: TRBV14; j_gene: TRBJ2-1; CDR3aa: CASSQPGQGNEQFF; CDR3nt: TGTGCCAGCAGCCAACCGGGACAGGGCAATGAGCAGTTCTTC
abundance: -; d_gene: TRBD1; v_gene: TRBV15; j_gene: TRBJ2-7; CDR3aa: CATSERDSGGYEQYF; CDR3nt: TGTGCCACCAGCGAACGGGACAGCGGCGGATACGAGCAGTACTTC
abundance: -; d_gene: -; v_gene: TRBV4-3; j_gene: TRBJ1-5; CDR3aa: CASSQGLGANQPQHF; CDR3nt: TGCGCCAGCAGCCAAGGGCTAGGGGCAAATCAGCCCCAGCATTTT
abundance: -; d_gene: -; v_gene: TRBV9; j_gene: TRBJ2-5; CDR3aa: CASTPGESGETQYF; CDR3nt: TGTGCCAGCACCCCGGGGGAATCGGGGGAGACCCAGTACTTC
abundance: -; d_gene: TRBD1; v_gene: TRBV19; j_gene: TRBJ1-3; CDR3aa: CASRGSGTGVSGNTIYF; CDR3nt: TGTGCCAGTAGGGGATCCGGGACAGGGGTCTCTGGAAACACCATATATTTT
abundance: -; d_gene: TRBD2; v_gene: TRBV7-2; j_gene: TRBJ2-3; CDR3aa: CASSLVASGASTDTQYF; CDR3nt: TGTGCCAGCAGCTTAGTCGCTAGCGGGGCTAGCACAGATACGCAGTATTTT
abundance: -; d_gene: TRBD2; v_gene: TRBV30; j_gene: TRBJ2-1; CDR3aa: CAWSGLAETYNEQFF; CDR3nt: TGTGCCTGGAGTGGACTAGCTGAAACCTACAATGAGCAGTTCTTC
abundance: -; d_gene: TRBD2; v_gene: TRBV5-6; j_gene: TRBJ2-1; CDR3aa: CASSLGLAGIREQFF; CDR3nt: TGTGCCAGCAGCTTAGGACTAGCGGGGATTCGGGAGCAGTTCTTC
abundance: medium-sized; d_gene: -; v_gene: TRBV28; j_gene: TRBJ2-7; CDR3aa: CASSRTAGRANEQYF; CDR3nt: TGTGCCAGCAGCCGTACGGCAGGCAGGGCCAACGAGCAGTACTTC
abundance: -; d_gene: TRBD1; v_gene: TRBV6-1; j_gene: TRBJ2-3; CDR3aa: CASTSGQGADTQYF; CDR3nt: TGTGCCAGCACTTCGGGACAGGGCGCAGATACGCAGTATTTT
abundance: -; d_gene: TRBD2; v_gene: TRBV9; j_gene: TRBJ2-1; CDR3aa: CASSVDASGVKEQFF; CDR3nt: TGTGCCAGCAGCGTAGATGCTAGCGGGGTCAAAGAGCAGTTCTTC
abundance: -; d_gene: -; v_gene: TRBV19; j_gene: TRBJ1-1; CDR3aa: CASSPPGGWDTEAFF; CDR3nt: TGTGCCAGTAGTCCCCCCGGGGGGTGGGACACTGAAGCTTTCTTT
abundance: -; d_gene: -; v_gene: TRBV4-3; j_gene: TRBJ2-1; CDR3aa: CASSPGSGYSSYNEQFF; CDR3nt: TGCGCCAGCAGCCCGGGTAGCGGTTATAGCTCCTACAATGAGCAGTTCTTC
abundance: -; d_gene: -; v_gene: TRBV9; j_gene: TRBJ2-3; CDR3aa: CASSVGGGLSTDTQYF; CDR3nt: TGTGCCAGCAGCGTCGGGGGTGGCTTGAGCACAGATACGCAGTATTTT
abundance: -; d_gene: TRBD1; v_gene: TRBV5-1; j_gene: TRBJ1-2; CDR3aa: CASSLGQGNYGYTF; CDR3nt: TGCGCCAGCAGCTTGGGACAGGGGAACTATGGCTACACCTTC
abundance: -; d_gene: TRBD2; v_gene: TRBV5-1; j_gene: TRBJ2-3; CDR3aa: CASSPGLAGAYSTDTQYF; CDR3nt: TGCGCCAGCAGCCCGGGACTAGCGGGAGCCTATAGCACAGATACGCAGTATTTT
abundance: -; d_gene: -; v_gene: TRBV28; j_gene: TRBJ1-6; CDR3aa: CASRPAGGSSYNSPLHF; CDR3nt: TGTGCCAGCAGGCCAGCAGGAGGGAGCTCCTATAATTCACCCCTCCACTTT
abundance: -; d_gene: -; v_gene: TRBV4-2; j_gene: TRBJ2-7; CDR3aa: CASSPTNREQYF; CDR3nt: TGTGCCAGCAGCCCTACCAACAGGGAACAGTACTTC
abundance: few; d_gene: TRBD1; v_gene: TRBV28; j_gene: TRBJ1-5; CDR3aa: CASSSDRGGLQPQHF; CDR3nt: TGTGCCAGCAGTTCTGACAGGGGTGGATTGCAGCCCCAGCATTTT
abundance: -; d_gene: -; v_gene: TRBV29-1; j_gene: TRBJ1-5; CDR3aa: CSVAERGRNQPQHF; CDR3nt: TGCAGCGTTGCAGAAAGGGGCCGGAATCAGCCCCAGCATTTT
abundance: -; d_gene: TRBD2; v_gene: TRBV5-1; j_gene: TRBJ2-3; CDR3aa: CASSLRSGLAPMSRLDTQYF; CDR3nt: TGCGCCAGCAGCCTTCGGAGTGGACTAGCCCCTATGTCCCGACTGGATACGCAGTATTTT
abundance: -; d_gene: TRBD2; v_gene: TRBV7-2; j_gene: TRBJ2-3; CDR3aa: CASSLISGSTDTQYF; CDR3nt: TGTGCCAGCAGCCTTATTAGCGGGAGCACAGATACGCAGTATTTT
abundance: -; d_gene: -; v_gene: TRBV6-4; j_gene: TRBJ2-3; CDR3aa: CASSEGGDQDTQYF; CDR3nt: TGTGCCAGCAGTGAGGGCGGGGACCAGGATACGCAGTATTTT
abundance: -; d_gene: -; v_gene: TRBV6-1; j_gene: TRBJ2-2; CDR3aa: CASSEESRATGELFF; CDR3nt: TGTGCCAGCAGTGAAGAGAGCAGGGCCACCGGGGAGCTGTTTTTT
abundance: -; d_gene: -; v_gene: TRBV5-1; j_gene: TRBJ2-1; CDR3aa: CASNLAGDSYNEQFF; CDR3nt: TGCGCCAGCAATTTAGCCGGCGACTCCTACAATGAGCAGTTCTTC
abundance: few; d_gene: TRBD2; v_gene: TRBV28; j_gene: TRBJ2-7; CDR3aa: CASRTGGRAEQYF; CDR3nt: TGTGCCAGCAGGACGGGAGGGAGGGCTGAGCAGTACTTC
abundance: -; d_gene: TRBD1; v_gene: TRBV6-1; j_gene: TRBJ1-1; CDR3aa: CASSPGQSMNTEAFF; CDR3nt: TGTGCCAGCAGCCCGGGACAGTCTATGAACACTGAAGCTTTCTTT
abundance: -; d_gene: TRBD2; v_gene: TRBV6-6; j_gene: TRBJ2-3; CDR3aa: CASSGLSGGAPDTQYF; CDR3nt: TGTGCCAGCAGTGGACTAAGCGGGGGGGCACCAGATACGCAGTATTTT
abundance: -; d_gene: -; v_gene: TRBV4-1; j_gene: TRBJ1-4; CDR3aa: CASSQIRQKNEKLFF; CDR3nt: TGCGCCAGCAGCCAAATCCGACAGAAGAATGAAAAACTGTTTTTT
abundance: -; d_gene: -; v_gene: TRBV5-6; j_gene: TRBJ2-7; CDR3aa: CASSLGGTRYEQYF; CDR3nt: TGTGCCAGCAGCTTGGGCGGGACCCGTTACGAGCAGTACTTC
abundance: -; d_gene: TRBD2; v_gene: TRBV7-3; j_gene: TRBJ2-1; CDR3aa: CASSLLAGGGEQFF; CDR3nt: TGTGCCAGCAGCCTACTAGCGGGAGGGGGTGAGCAGTTCTTC